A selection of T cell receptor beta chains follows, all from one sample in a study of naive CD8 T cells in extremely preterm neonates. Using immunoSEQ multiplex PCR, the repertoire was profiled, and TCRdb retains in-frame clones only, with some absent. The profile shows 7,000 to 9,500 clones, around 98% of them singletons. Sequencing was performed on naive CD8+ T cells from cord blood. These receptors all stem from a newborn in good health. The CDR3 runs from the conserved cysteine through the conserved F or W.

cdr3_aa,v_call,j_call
CAWSAEGPYEQYF,TRBV30,TRBJ2-7
CASSPRGGALEQYF,TRBV4-1,TRBJ2-7
CASSLGQGNYGYTF,TRBV5-1,TRBJ1-2
CASSPGALYEQYF,TRBV14,TRBJ2-7
CASSYAKQGNYGYTF,TRBV6-5,TRBJ1-2
CASSLGQVKKLFF,TRBV5-5,TRBJ1-4
CASTVAGGYNEQFF,TRBV10-2,TRBJ2-1
CASRTGGSGNTIYF,TRBV4-2,TRBJ1-3
CASSLAGFYNEQFF,TRBV13,TRBJ2-1
CASSQGAHTGELFF,TRBV4-1,TRBJ2-2
CASSLALGDYEQYF,TRBV5-4,-
CASSLGQVLYEQYF,TRBV11-2,TRBJ2-7
CASSIDLGQGRNEQFF,TRBV19,TRBJ2-1
CASSLVAGGVETQYF,TRBV19,TRBJ2-5
CASSHPGQGTNEQYF,TRBV14,TRBJ2-7
CASSIGGDPYEQYF,TRBV19,TRBJ2-7
CASSQIAGGPGELFF,TRBV4-3,TRBJ2-2
CASSPRLVNTDTQYF,TRBV9,TRBJ2-3
CASRTGRGGTYNEQFF,TRBV13,TRBJ2-1
CASSMGGGSYEQYF,TRBV19,-
CASSELDGAGAPEQYF,TRBV25-1,TRBJ2-7
CASGPQGNGYTF,TRBV12-5,TRBJ1-2
CASSSGNTIYF,TRBV7-6,TRBJ1-3
CASSLTGGNTGELFF,TRBV7-3,TRBJ2-2
CASSQSGVSYEQYF,TRBV4-1,TRBJ2-7
CASSEPGAGNTIYF,TRBV9,TRBJ1-3
CASSLGGSASGAFGQYF,TRBV5-4,TRBJ2-7
CASSLGAPSTDTQYF,TRBV7-9,TRBJ2-3
CATSREGQVTDTQYF,TRBV15,TRBJ2-3
CASSVGFGGTNEKLFF,TRBV9,TRBJ1-4
CASSSSGGKYGYTF,TRBV5-1,TRBJ1-2
CASSENRNTEAFF,TRBV2,TRBJ1-1
CSARPIDTQYF,TRBV20-1,TRBJ2-3
CASSPTSGGIYTGELFF,TRBV5-1,TRBJ2-2
CASSSTGTGNTIYF,TRBV9,TRBJ1-3
CASRLETGAYGYTF,TRBV7-9,TRBJ1-2
CASSVDASGGGNEQFF,TRBV9,TRBJ2-1
CASSPQVAGGPDTQYF,TRBV9,TRBJ2-3
CASNADSYGYTF,TRBV2,TRBJ1-2
CASSETGSSQPQHF,TRBV4-3,TRBJ1-5
CASSLRGAISTDTQYF,TRBV13,TRBJ2-3
CASSFGQGGQPQHF,TRBV13,TRBJ1-5
CASSPPTGVSYNEQFF,TRBV9,TRBJ2-1
CASSVAQGYGYTF,TRBV9,TRBJ1-2
CASSSQNQPQHF,TRBV27,TRBJ1-5
CASSLQGVYNEQFF,TRBV27,TRBJ2-1
CASNTGGVGQPQHF,TRBV21-1,TRBJ1-5
CASSLASGGPDEQYF,TRBV7-9,TRBJ2-7